The source of this T cell receptor (beta chain) is a study of T cell responses to AZD1222 COVID-19 vaccine. Data came from immunoSEQ multiplex PCR; TCRdb stores just in-frame clones and leaves some out. The sample holds 80,000 to 95,000 clones, less than 95% seen once. About this clone itself: Antigen unknown.

Whole-study findings and limits: As reported, nearly half of all spike-specific TCRs target variant regions that are unmutated. Baseline seropositives among AZD1222 recipients totaled only five to seven.

Timing groups of about 4 and about 12 weeks for second doses were pooled. The receptor was isolated from an adult who received the AZD1222 COVID-19 vaccine. The specimen comprised peripheral blood, sampled 28 days after the second AZD1222 dose.

The CDR3 here is CASSVDSRYEQYF. CDR3 DNA: TGTGCCAGCAGCGTAGATTCGAGGTACGAGCAGTACTTC. The V gene is TRBV9, the J gene TRBJ2-7; D ambiguous. The CDR3 is 13 residues long. Germline CDR1 reads SGDLS; CDR2 reads YYNGEE. V was pared by 0 bases and J by 4 bases, with 8 bases between.